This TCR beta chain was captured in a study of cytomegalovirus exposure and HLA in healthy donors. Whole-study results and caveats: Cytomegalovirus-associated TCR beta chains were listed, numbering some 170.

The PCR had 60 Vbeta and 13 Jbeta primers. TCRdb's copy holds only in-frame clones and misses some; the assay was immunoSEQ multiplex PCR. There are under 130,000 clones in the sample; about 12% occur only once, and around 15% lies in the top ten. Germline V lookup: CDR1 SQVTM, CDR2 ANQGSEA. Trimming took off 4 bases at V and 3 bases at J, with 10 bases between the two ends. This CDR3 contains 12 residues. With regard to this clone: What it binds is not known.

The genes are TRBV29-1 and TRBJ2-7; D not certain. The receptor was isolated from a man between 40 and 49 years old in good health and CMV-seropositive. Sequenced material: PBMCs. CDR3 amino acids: CSVAEKLYEQYF. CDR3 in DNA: TGCAGCGTTGCAGAGAAACTCTACGAGCAGTACTTC.